What follows is one T cell receptor (beta chain) and its context. What it binds is not known. The source of the sample is a study of regulatory T cells in long-lasting Graves disease. Arm-PCR with iRepertoire HTBI primers amplified the CDR3 regions for these TCR beta libraries. MiXCR, applied by TCRdb to the multiplex PCR reads, yields one record per CDR3 protein. The data show 350,000 to 550,000 distinct CDR3 sequences, 14% to 15% seen once. Sample time point: newly diagnosed GD, antithyroid drugs for less than 3 months. Extracted PBMC RNA gave rise to the TCR library. In germline, CDR1 is MDHEN, CDR2 SYDVKM. The junction had 7 bases not matched to a gene; V was cut back by 5 bases and J by 6 bases. The CDR3 totals 14 residues. Study outcomes and limitations: TCR diversity was lower in persistent Graves' patients than in newly diagnosed ones. TRBV28, TRBJ1-2 and TRBJ2-5 were favored in persistent disease.

This same sample was also taken into another study, of T cells in Graves' hyperthyroidism and ophthalmopathy.

This chain links TRBV28 with TRBJ2-7; 10 nucleotides align to TRBD2. The sequencing used peripheral blood mononuclear cells (PBMCs), collected at new diagnosis, from a patient treated with antithyroid drugs. This clonotype originated in a young woman with Graves disease. Here the CDR3 reads CASSLLAGVGEQYF. The CDR3 bases are TGTGCCAGCAGTCTTCTAGCGGGAGTCGGCGAGCAGTACTTC.